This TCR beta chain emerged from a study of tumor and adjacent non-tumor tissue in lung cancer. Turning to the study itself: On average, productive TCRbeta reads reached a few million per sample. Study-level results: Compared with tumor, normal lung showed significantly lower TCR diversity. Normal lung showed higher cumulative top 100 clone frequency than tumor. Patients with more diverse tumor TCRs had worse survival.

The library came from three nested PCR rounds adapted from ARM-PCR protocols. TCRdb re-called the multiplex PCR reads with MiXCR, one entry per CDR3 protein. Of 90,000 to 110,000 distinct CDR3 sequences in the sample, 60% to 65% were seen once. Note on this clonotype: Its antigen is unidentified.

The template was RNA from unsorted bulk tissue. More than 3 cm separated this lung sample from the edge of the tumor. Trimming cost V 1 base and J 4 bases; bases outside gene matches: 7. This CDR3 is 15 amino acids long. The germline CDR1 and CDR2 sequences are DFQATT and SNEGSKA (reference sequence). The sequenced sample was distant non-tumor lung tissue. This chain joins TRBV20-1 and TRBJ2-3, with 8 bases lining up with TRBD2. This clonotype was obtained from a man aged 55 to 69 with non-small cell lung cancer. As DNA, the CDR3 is TGCAGTGCTAGAGGGAGCTTAGCGGGGCCAGATACGCAGTATTTT. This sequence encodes CSARGSLAGPDTQYF.